A single sample gave rise to the 23 T cell receptor beta chains below, sequenced in a study of blood T cell repertoires in COVID-19. Using immunoSEQ multiplex PCR, the repertoire was profiled, and TCRdb retains in-frame clones only, with some absent. Of about 150,000 clones listed, roughly 82% are singletons. Sequenced material: peripheral blood. These TCRs come from a man in his sixties or seventies with acute or convalescent COVID-19.

The chain joins TRBV7-3 to TRBJ2-1; 7 bases match TRBD2. This CDR3 has 12 residues. Germline-derived CDR1 and CDR2 are SGHTA and FQGTGA. V trimming: 5 bases; J trimming: 13 bases; junction bases outside the gene matches: 8. This CDR3 reads CASSPQSGLQFF. The CDR3 nucleotides read TGTGCCAGCAGCCCCCAATCGGGACTACAGTTCTTC. The variable domain in full, with the rest retrieved from reference TRBV7-3 and TRBJ2-1, is GAGVSQTPSNKVTEKGKYVELRCDPISGHTALYWYRQSLGQGPEFLIYFQGTGAADDSGLPNDRFFAVRPEGSVSTLKIQRTERGDSAVYLCASSPQSGLQFFGPGTRLTVL.

This CDR3 reads CASSPPGQAYNEQFF. CDR3 bases: TGTGCCAGCAGCCCTCCGGGACAGGCGTACAATGAGCAGTTCTTC. V is TRBV7-3 and J is TRBJ2-1, with TRBD1 matching 8 bases. V was pared by 5 bases and J by 4 bases, with 7 bases of the junction left unmatched. The CDR3 is 15 residues long. Germline V gene lookup returns CDR1 SGHTA and CDR2 FQGTGA.

The chain combines TRBV18 with TRBJ1-4; D gene unclear. CDR1 KGHSH and CDR2 LQKENI come from the germline V gene. The CDR3 consists of 14 residues. V was cut by 8 bases and J by 5 bases, with 15 bases left in between. The CDR3 region has the DNA TGTGCCAGCCGAACCGGACTCTTAAATGAAAAACTGTTTTTT. Amino acids: CASRTGLLNEKLFF.

V is TRBV21-1 and J is TRBJ1-1; TRBD1 is taken as the D call from the table, unchecked against the DNA. TRBV21-1 is given as a pseudogene. The CDR3 is made up of 19 amino acids. Here the CDR3 reads CASSMPLTTGALLNTEAFF. The CDR3 DNA is TGTGCCAGCAGCATGCCGCTCACGACAGGGGCTCTCCTGAACACTGAAGCTTTCTTT.

The gene calls are TRBV6-5 and TRBJ2-7; TRBD1 aligns across 8 bases. The CDR3 loop spans 15 amino acids. After removal of 9 bases from V and 4 bases from J, the junction contained 14 bases not matched to a gene. Per germline, CDR1 MNHEY and CDR2 SVGAGI. This CDR3 is CASRQAWTGQYEQYF. As DNA, the CDR3 is TGTGCCAGTCGCCAGGCGTGGACAGGGCAGTACGAGCAGTACTTC.

The CDR3 DNA reads TGCGCCAGCAGCTTGTTAACTTCGACAGGGGAGTCGGGCACCCAGTACTTC. Translation gives CASSLLTSTGESGTQYF. The gene calls are TRBV5-1 and TRBJ2-5, with 8 bases identical to TRBD1. The junction had 16 bases not matched to a gene; V was cut back by 1 base and J by 8 bases. Germline V gene data show CDR1 as SGHRS and CDR2 as YFSETQ. This CDR3 region has 17 residues.

The chain combines TRBV5-6 with TRBJ2-7; tentative D call: TRBD1 (6 bases). The germline V gene encodes CDR1 SGHDT and CDR2 YYEEEE. The CDR3 spans 12 residues. V lost 1 base, J lost 11 bases, and 13 bases lay in between. The DNA for the CDR3 is TGTGCCAGCAGCTTGACAGGGCGAGAGAAGTACTTC. Protein product: CASSLTGREKYF.

The chain employs TRBV18 and TRBJ2-5, with 8 bases lining up with TRBD2. This CDR3 contains 15 residues. Trimming removed 3 bases from V and 2 bases from J; junction bases left unmatched: 5. Germline V gene lookup returns CDR1 KGHSH and CDR2 LQKENI. This CDR3 is CASSPTVAGQETQYF. CDR3 in DNA: TGTGCCAGCTCACCGACGGTAGCGGGACAAGAGACCCAGTACTTC.

V gene TRBV28 combines with J gene TRBJ1-2; possible D gene TRBD1, 5 bases. Trimming pared 1 base from V and 1 base from J, leaving 13 bases between. Germline V CDR1 and CDR2: MDHEN, SYDVKM. CDR3 length: 16 amino acids. In DNA form, the CDR3 reads TGTGCCAGCAGTTTATCGGGGGGGACCTTTAACTATGGCTACACCTTC. Protein product: CASSLSGGTFNYGYTF.

The CDR3 spells CATVRNGNTIYF. CDR3 nucleotide sequence: TGTGCCACCGTCAGAAACGGAAACACCATATATTTT. The chain is built from TRBV28 and TRBJ1-3; D not certain. From germline, CDR1 is MDHEN and CDR2 SYDVKM. CDR3 length: 12 amino acids. V dropped 10 bases and J dropped 4 bases, with 11 bases sitting between them.

This clone was recorded once. The J gene is TRBJ1-2, the V gene TRBV19, with 11 bases identical to TRBD1. There are 16 residues in the CDR3. Looked up from germline, CDR1 is LNHDA and CDR2 is SQIVND (reference sequence). J was trimmed by 3 bases and V by 5 bases; bases with no gene match: 8. This chain's CDR3 is CASSPGGQGADYGYTF. The DNA for the CDR3 is TGTGCCAGTAGTCCGGGAGGACAGGGGGCGGACTATGGCTACACCTTC.

This rearrangement joins TRBV6-6 to TRBJ1-3; the D is unclear. In germline, CDR1 is MNHNY, CDR2 SVGAGI (reference sequence). V lost 0 bases and J lost 2, with 8 bases in between. CDR3 length: 15 amino acids. The CDR3 DNA reads as TGTGCCAGCAGTTACTCGGGAGGGCCTGGAAACACCATATATTTT. It translates to CASSYSGGPGNTIYF.

This clone was seen a single time. V gene TRBV4-1 combines with J gene TRBJ2-1; D is possibly TRBD1 (6 bases). Germline V gene sequence: CDR1 MGHRA, CDR2 YSYEKL. The CDR3 contains 14 residues. Trimming removed 2 bases from V and 6 bases from J, with 11 bases in between. CDR3 sequence (DNA): TGCGCCAGCAGCCAAAGAACAGGGTTCAATGAGCAGTTCTTC. This sequence encodes CASSQRTGFNEQFF.

This clone was seen just once. V is TRBV7-3 and J is TRBJ2-3, with D tentatively TRBD1 (5 bases). V lost 6 bases to trimming and J lost 0 bases, with 13 bases between them. This CDR3 has 15 residues. Germline assignment: CDR1 SGHTA and CDR2 FQGTGA. The chain's CDR3 is CASRDARASTDTQYF. CDR3 nucleotide sequence: TGTGCCAGCAGAGATGCCAGGGCAAGCACAGATACGCAGTATTTT.

J is TRBJ2-1 and V is TRBV23-1; TRBD1 matches at 9 bases. TRBV23-1 is identified as an open reading frame with a role that is uncertain. Trimming at V came to 1 base and at J to 6 bases, leaving 28 bases not matched to a gene. The CDR3 contains 23 residues. CDR3 region: CASSQLGDRETGCRAAVTNEQFF. CDR3 DNA: TGCGCCAGCAGTCAATTAGGGGACAGGGAAACTGGCTGCAGGGCCGCCGTGACCAATGAGCAGTTCTTC.

V usage is TRBV19 and J usage is TRBJ2-1; TRBD2 matches 7 bases. This CDR3 contains 16 residues. V lost 4 bases and J lost 8; bases outside the gene matches: 14. CDR1 and CDR2 from the germline V gene are LNHDA and SQIVND (reference sequence). CDR3 amino acids: CASSKSGTTFSYEQFF. CDR3 DNA sequence: TGTGCCAGTAGTAAATCCGGGACTACGTTTTCGTATGAGCAGTTCTTC.

V and J are TRBV24-1 and TRBJ2-7; 9 positions match TRBD2. V dropped 9 bases and J dropped 5; count of bases not matched to a gene: 7. Germline V lookup: CDR1 KGHDR, CDR2 SFDVKD. This CDR3 has 13 amino acids. The CDR3 sequence: CATSAGGTHEQYF. CDR3 in DNA: TGTGCCACCTCCGCGGGGGGGACACACGAGCAGTACTTC.

The gene calls are TRBV15 and TRBJ2-6; 9 bases are a match to TRBD1. Trimming at V came to 9 bases and at J to 2 bases, leaving 5 bases not matched to a gene. The CDR3 extends over 15 amino acids. The germline V gene has CDR1 LNHNV and CDR2 YYDKDF (reference sequence). CDR3 region: CATQQGATGANVLTF. The CDR3 region has the DNA TGTGCCACGCAACAGGGGGCAACTGGGGCCAACGTCCTGACTTTC.

The V gene is TRBV28, the J gene TRBJ1-5; the match to TRBD1 covers 7 bases. CDR3 length equals 12 residues. Germline CDR1 is MDHEN and CDR2 is SYDVKM. J gave up 6 bases and V 6 bases, and 2 bases lay outside the gene matches. As DNA, the CDR3 is TGTGCCAGCAGCCCAGGGGGTCAGCCCCAGCATTTT. As protein: CASSPGGQPQHF.

This clone was found once. The rearrangement joins TRBV5-1 to TRBJ1-3; tentatively, D is TRBD1 (6 bases). In germline, CDR1 is SGHRS, CDR2 YFSETQ. The CDR3 length is 15 residues. Trimming removed 2 bases from V and 0 bases from J, with 9 bases in between. CDR3 in amino acids: CASSFGRGSGNTIYF. For the CDR3, the DNA is TGCGCCAGCAGCTTCGGCAGGGGCTCTGGAAACACCATATATTTT.

This clone was picked up a small number of times. The V and J genes are TRBV27 and TRBJ2-5, with D tentatively TRBD2 (6 bases). The CDR3 runs to 14 residues. With 2 bases removed from V and 2 bases from J, the gap between germline ends came to 9 bases. CDR1 is MNHEY and CDR2 is SMNVEV in the germline V gene (reference sequence). The CDR3 sequence: CASSLRDLQETQYF. The CDR3 DNA is TGTGCCAGCAGTTTACGGGACTTGCAAGAGACCCAGTACTTC.

Comments on this clone: The same CDR3 can be traced to other DNA sequences in this sample. The CDR3 DNA reads as TGTGCCAGCAGCCGGGGCGGGGGATCCTACAATGAGCAGTTCTTC. Translating gives CASSRGGGSYNEQFF. The chain recombines TRBV28 with TRBJ2-1; 7 nucleotides agree with TRBD2. Germline lookup yields CDR1 MDHEN and CDR2 SYDVKM. The length of the CDR3 is 15 residues. The V and J ends lost 6 bases and 1 base, in that order; junction bases with no gene match: 6.

The rearrangement joins TRBV7-2 to TRBJ2-5; 11 bases line up with TRBD2. The CDR3 runs 19 residues. The V gene's germline CDR1 is SGHTA and CDR2 FQGNSA. After removal of 4 bases from V and 2 bases from J, the junction contained 15 bases not matched to a gene. CDR3 DNA: TGTGCCAGCAGCTCCCCCTCATTAGCGGGGGGGCGTTATCAAGAGACCCAGTACTTC. Translating gives CASSSPSLAGGRYQETQYF.